This TCR beta chain was recovered during a study of identical twins. Overall study findings and caveats: Twins shared beta out-of-frame sequences in excess, but this excess was weaker. There were fewer insertions in abundant cord blood beta clonotypes, but memory repertoires showed no such pattern. Zero-insertion analyses were open to partial confounding by invariant MAIT and iNKT cells.

TCRdb re-derived calls from the 5' RACE reads in MiXCR, one entry per CDR3 protein. The profile shows around 240,000 distinct CDR3 sequences, around 7% of them singletons. Concerning this clonotype: Its matching antigen is unknown.

V shed 1 base and J shed 4 bases, with 6 bases lying between them. This CDR3 contains 13 residues. Germline CDR1 is LGHDT and CDR2 is YNNKEL (reference sequence). These data were also reused for a study on yellow fever vaccine responses in identical twins.

This sequence joins TRBV3-1 and TRBJ2-3; D uncertain. This clonotype was obtained from a woman younger than 30 in good health. What was sequenced was memory (CD45RO+) T cells sorted from blood. The CDR3 region is CASSQGPPDTQYF. CDR3 bases: TGTGCCAGCAGCCAAGGACCACCAGATACGCAGTATTTT.